This TCR beta chain derives from a study of graft-versus-host responses after intestinal transplantation. Study observations and caveats: Allografts from individuals with graft-donor T cell macrochimerism displayed high graft-versus-host to host-versus-graft clonal ratios. Detected in recipient marrow were GvH clones, some of which were first observed in ileum or blood.

The assay was immunoSEQ multiplex PCR, and TCRdb's table has in-frame clones only and misses some. This sample has about 89,000 clones, with roughly 92% found just once. Regarding this clone: Antigen: not known.

Germline CDR1 SGHTA, CDR2 FQGNSA. V was cut by 5 bases and J by 0 bases, with 16 bases left in between. This CDR3 comprises 16 residues. This TCR derives from a human donor who received an intestinal transplant. This chain connects TRBV7-2 to TRBJ2-5; the D gene is possibly TRBD1 (6 bases). Sequencing was performed on unstimulated CD4+ T cells sorted from spleen or lymph node cells, taken before intestinal transplant. The CDR3 nucleotides read TGTGCCAGCAGCCAGACAGGCCAGGTGTACCAAGAGACCCAGTACTTC. This codes for CASSQTGQVYQETQYF. The variable domain in full, with the rest retrieved from reference TRBV7-2 and TRBJ2-5, is GAGVSQSPSNKVTEKGKDVELRCDPISGHTALYWYRQSLGQGLEFLIYFQGNSAPDKSGLPSDRFSAERTGGSVSTLTIQRTQQEDSAVYLCASSQTGQVYQETQYFGPGTRLLVL.